This T cell receptor (beta chain) was sequenced during a study of PD-1 blockade in classical Hodgkin lymphoma. Study conclusions and caveats: The study found complete responders had baseline diversity similar to newly diagnosed patients. By cycle point C4D1, TCR diversity had risen significantly in CD4+ cells (but not CD8+ cells). Healthy donors reportedly exceeded newly diagnosed patients in baseline TCR diversity.

As for time point: cycle 4 day 1 (C4D1), after less than 7 weeks of nivolumab. Every patient was affected by relapse after autologous stem cell transplantation, while exposure to brentuximab vedotin was not uniform. TCRdb keeps only in-frame clones here, not all; method: immunoSEQ multiplex PCR. The profile shows about 24,000 clones, more than 65% of them singletons. This CDR3 has 16 residues. After removal of 4 bases from V and 0 bases from J, the junction contained 5 bases not matched to a gene. CDR1 and CDR2 from the germline V gene are MGHRA and YSYEKL. This clone has only one observation. No antigen is known for it.

The TCR was taken from a human donor with classical Hodgkin lymphoma. The rearrangement uses TRBV4-1 and TRBJ2-3, with 9 bases aligning to TRBD2. The material was peripheral blood mononuclear cells (PBMCs), obtained before the fourth cycle of nivolumab. The CDR3 is CASSLLAGASTDTQYF. CDR3 DNA: TGCGCCAGCAGCCTCTTAGCGGGAGCGAGCACAGATACGCAGTATTTT.